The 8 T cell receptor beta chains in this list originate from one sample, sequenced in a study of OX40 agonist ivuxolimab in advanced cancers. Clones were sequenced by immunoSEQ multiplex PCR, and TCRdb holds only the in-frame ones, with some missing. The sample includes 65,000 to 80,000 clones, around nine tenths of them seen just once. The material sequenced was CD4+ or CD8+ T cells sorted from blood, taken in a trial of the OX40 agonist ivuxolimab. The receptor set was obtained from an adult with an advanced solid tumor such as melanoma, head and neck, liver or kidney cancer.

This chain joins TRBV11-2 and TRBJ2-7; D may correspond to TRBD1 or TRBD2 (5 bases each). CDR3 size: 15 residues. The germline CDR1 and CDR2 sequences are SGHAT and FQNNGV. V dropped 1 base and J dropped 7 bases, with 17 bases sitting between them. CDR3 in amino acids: CASSLGAGPGGEQYF. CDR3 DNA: TGTGCCAGCAGCTTAGGGGCAGGGCCTGGGGGAGAGCAGTACTTC.

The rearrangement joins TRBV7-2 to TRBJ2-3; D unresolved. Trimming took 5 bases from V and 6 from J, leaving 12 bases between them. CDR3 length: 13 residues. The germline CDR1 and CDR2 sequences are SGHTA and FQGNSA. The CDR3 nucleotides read TGTGCCAGCAGCCCCCTGGTGGTGGATACGCAGTATTTT. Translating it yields CASSPLVVDTQYF.

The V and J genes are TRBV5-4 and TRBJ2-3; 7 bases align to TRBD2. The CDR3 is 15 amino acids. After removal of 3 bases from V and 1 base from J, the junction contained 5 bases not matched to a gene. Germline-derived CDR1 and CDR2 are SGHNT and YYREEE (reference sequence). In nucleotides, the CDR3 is TGTGCCAGCAGCTGGGGACTATCGGGCACAGATACGCAGTATTTT. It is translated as CASSWGLSGTDTQYF.

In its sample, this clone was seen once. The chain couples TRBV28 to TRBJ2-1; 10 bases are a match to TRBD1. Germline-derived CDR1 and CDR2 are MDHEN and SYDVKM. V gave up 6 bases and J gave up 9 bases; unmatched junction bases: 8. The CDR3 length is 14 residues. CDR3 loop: CASRHRDRGLEQFF. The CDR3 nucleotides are TGTGCCAGCAGACACCGGGACAGGGGCCTTGAGCAGTTCTTC.

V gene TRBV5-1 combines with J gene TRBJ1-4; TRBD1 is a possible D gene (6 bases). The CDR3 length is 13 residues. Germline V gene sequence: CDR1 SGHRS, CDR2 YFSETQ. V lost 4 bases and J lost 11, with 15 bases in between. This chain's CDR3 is CASSPRTDSKLFF. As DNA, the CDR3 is TGCGCCAGCAGCCCACGGACAGACTCTAAACTGTTTTTT.

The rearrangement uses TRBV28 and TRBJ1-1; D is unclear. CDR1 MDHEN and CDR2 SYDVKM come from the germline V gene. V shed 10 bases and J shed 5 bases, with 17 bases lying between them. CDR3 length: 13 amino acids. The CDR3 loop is CATVRPGETEAFF. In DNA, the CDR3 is TGTGCCACCGTACGCCCCGGGGAAACTGAAGCTTTCTTT.

The CDR3 nucleotides read TGTGCCAGCAGCCGTAGCGCGGGAGTGAATGAGCAGTTCTTC. Translating gives CASSRSAGVNEQFF. The V and J genes are TRBV7-2 and TRBJ2-1, with 7 bases fitting TRBD2. The CDR3 consists of 14 residues. Germline V gene sequence: CDR1 SGHTA, CDR2 FQGNSA. With 5 bases clipped from V and 7 bases from J, the junction kept 8 bases outside the gene matches.

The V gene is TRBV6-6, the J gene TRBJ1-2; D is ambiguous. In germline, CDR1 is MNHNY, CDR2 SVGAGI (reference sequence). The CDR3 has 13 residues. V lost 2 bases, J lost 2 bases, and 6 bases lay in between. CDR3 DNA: TGTGCCAGCAGTTACAAGGGAAACTATGGCTACACCTTC. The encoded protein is CASSYKGNYGYTF.